A single sample is the source of the 5 T cell receptor beta chains below, sequenced in a study of somatic mutations in cytotoxic T cells in rheumatoid arthritis. TCRdb keeps only in-frame clones here, not all; method: immunoSEQ multiplex PCR. Of around 9,000 clones in the sample, under 80% were seen once. Sequencing was performed on CD8+ T cells sorted from blood. These receptors came from an adult with rheumatoid arthritis.

The rearrangement links TRBV19 to TRBJ1-1, with 7 bases aligning to TRBD1. Looked up from germline, CDR1 is LNHDA and CDR2 is SQIVND (reference sequence). The ends lost 3 bases at V and 4 bases at J; junction bases unmatched: 5. The CDR3 loop spans 14 amino acids. Written as DNA, the CDR3 is TGTGCCAGTAGTATGGGGACAGTCTTCACTGAAGCTTTCTTT. It encodes CASSMGTVFTEAFF.

The V and J genes are TRBV13 and TRBJ1-2; 7 bases are shared with TRBD1. V gave up 5 bases and J gave up 0 bases; unmatched junction bases: 6. Germline V CDR1 and CDR2: PRHDT, FYEKMQ (reference sequence). The CDR3 covers 15 residues. CDR3 region: CASSPGQVSNYGYTF. The CDR3 DNA sequence: TGTGCCAGCAGCCCCGGACAGGTATCTAACTATGGCTACACCTTC.

The chain combines TRBV7-2 with TRBJ2-2, with D hard to call. The CDR3 is 12 residues long. Germline loops: CDR1 SGHTA, CDR2 FQGNSA. V was shortened by 5 bases and J by 8 bases, with 9 bases between the two germline ends. The CDR3: CASSALRGELFF. The CDR3 bases are TGTGCCAGCAGCGCACTACGGGGGGAGCTGTTTTTT. Together with reference TRBV7-2 and TRBJ2-2, the CDR3 gives the full variable domain: GAGVSQSPSNKVTEKGKDVELRCDPISGHTALYWYRQSLGQGLEFLIYFQGNSAPDKSGLPSDRFSAERTGGSVSTLTIQRTQQEDSAVYLCASSALRGELFFGEGSRLTVL.

The chain uses TRBV30 and TRBJ2-1; D perhaps matches TRBD2 (5 bases). Germline V gene data show CDR1 as GTSNPN and CDR2 as SVGIG (reference sequence). Trimming removed 1 base from V and 8 bases from J, with 12 bases in between. The CDR3 consists of 13 residues. The CDR3 loop is CAWSAGYSDEQFF. DNA of the CDR3: TGTGCCTGGAGTGCGGGATACTCGGATGAGCAGTTCTTC. Supplemented by reference TRBV30 and TRBJ2-1, the full variable domain reads SQTIHQWPATLVQPVGSPLSLECTVEGTSNPNLYWYRQAAGRGLQLLFYSVGIGQISSEVPQNLSASRPQDRQFILSSKKLLLSDSGFYLCAWSAGYSDEQFFGPGTRLTVL.

The V call is TRBV5-1, the J call TRBJ2-1; D not certain. The CDR3 loop spans 14 amino acids. Per germline, CDR1 SGHRS and CDR2 YFSETQ. Trimming removed 2 bases at V and 1 base at J, with 7 bases between. This CDR3 reads CASSFDFSYNEQFF. The CDR3 bases are TGCGCCAGCAGCTTTGACTTTTCCTACAATGAGCAGTTCTTC.